The 22 T cell receptor beta chains below come from one sample, sequenced in a study of cytomegalovirus exposure and HLA in healthy donors. PCR used 60 Vbeta primers and 13 Jbeta primers. Profiling relied on immunoSEQ multiplex PCR, and the TCRdb table lists in-frame clones only, not all of them. In total, the table holds approximately 42,000 clones. The sample was PBMCs. These TCRs come from a male donor in good health and CMV-seronegative.

The CDR3 DNA follows: TGTGCCAGCAGCATGGGCGGGCAGTCCAACGAGCAGTACTTC. This translates into CASSMGGQSNEQYF. J is TRBJ2-7 and V is TRBV5-6; a possible D gene is TRBD2 (5 bases). Germline-derived CDR1 and CDR2 are SGHDT and YYEEEE. With 4 bases removed from V and 5 bases from J, the gap between germline ends came to 16 bases. CDR3 length: 14 residues.

The chain carries TRBV30 and TRBJ1-2, with TRBD1 matching 9 bases. V was pared by 4 bases and J by 5 bases, with 8 bases of the junction left unmatched. This CDR3 has 14 residues. The germline CDR1 and CDR2 sequences are GTSNPN and SVGIG (reference sequence). CDR3 coding DNA: TGTGCCTGGAATCCGGGACAGGGAGGTTATGGCTACACCTTC. Encoded protein: CAWNPGQGGYGYTF.

Here the CDR3 reads CASSQPTGKAGYTF. The CDR3 DNA reads TGCGCCAGCAGCCAACCCACAGGGAAGGCTGGCTACACCTTC. The chain joins TRBV4-1 to TRBJ1-2; tentative D call: TRBD1 (6 bases). The length of the CDR3 is 14 residues. Between the trimmed V and J ends, which lost 2 bases and 7 bases, there was a span of 14 bases. Germline V lookup: CDR1 MGHRA, CDR2 YSYEKL.

The rearrangement joins TRBV7-2 to TRBJ2-7; TRBD2 agrees at 15 bases. V gave up 5 bases and J gave up 7 bases; unmatched junction bases: 6. Looked up from germline, CDR1 is SGHTA and CDR2 is FQGNSA. This CDR3 contains 15 residues. The CDR3 region has the DNA TGTGCCAGCAGCCAAAGCGGACTAGCGGGAGGGGAGCAGTACTTC. Translating it yields CASSQSGLAGGEQYF.

V and J are TRBV6-1 and TRBJ2-7; 14 bases match TRBD2. This CDR3 region has 17 residues. The V and J ends lost 3 bases and 7 bases, in that order; junction bases with no gene match: 11. Germline CDR1 is MNHNS and CDR2 is SASEGT. This chain's CDR3 is CASSEWSGTSGSGEQYF. The CDR3 nucleotides read TGTGCCAGCAGTGAGTGGTCCGGGACTAGCGGGAGCGGAGAGCAGTACTTC.

The chain links TRBV29-1 to TRBJ2-3; TRBD2 aligns across 11 bases. V gave up 5 bases and J gave up 0 bases; unmatched junction bases: 4. This CDR3 comprises 15 residues. Germline V CDR1 and CDR2: SQVTM, ANQGSEA. The CDR3 nucleotides are TGCAGCGTTATGACTAGCGGGATGAGCACAGATACGCAGTATTTT. It specifies CSVMTSGMSTDTQYF.

The chain has TRBV2 and TRBJ2-7; a possible D gene is TRBD1 (5 bases). CDR3 length: 14 residues. The germline gives CDR1 SNHLY, CDR2 FYNNEI. Trimming shortened V by 3 bases and J by 2 bases, and 11 bases separated the two germline ends. This CDR3 is CASSDDSPPYEQYF. The DNA for the CDR3 is TGTGCCAGCAGTGATGACAGCCCACCCTACGAGCAGTACTTC. The full variable domain, in which reference TRBV2 and TRBJ2-7 provide the parts outside the CDR3, is EPEVTQTPSHQVTQMGQEVILRCVPISNHLYFYWYRQILGQKVEFLVSFYNNEISEKSEIFDDQFSVERPDGSNFTLKIRSTKLEDSAMYFCASSDDSPPYEQYFGPGTRLTVT.

The chain uses TRBV30 and TRBJ2-7, with D hard to call. Trimming stripped 0 bases from V and 2 bases from J, with 11 bases between. The CDR3 extends over 14 amino acids. The germline gives CDR1 GTSNPN, CDR2 SVGIG (reference sequence). The DNA for the CDR3 is TGTGCCTGGAGTGTATGGGCTAACCCCTACGAGCAGTACTTC. Protein product: CAWSVWANPYEQYF.

This rearrangement joins TRBV2 to TRBJ2-7, with D possibly being TRBD1 (5 bases). CDR3 length: 12 amino acids. V lost 2 bases, J lost 7 bases, and 9 bases lay in between. Germline V gene sequence: CDR1 SNHLY, CDR2 FYNNEI. In DNA, the CDR3 is TGTGCCAGCAGTGAATACAGGATAGAGCAGTACTTC. Protein: CASSEYRIEQYF.

This rearrangement joins TRBV6-6 to TRBJ2-3, with 11 nucleotides matching TRBD2. CDR3 size: 15 residues. The V gene end was trimmed by 7 bases and the J gene end by 6 bases; junction bases not matched to a gene: 9. CDR1 is MNHNY, CDR2 SVGAGI, per germline (reference sequence). CDR3 in amino acids: CASTPLSGRADTQYF. The CDR3 nucleotides read TGTGCCAGCACTCCCCTTAGCGGGAGGGCGGATACGCAGTATTTT.

The chain has TRBV4-2 and TRBJ2-5, with 8 bases identical to TRBD2. Unmatched junction bases numbered 10, after V lost 4 bases and J lost 0 bases. Germline V CDR1 and CDR2: LGHNA, YNFKEQ. This CDR3 comprises 17 residues. DNA of the CDR3: TGTGCCAGCAGCCCTGAGGGGCTAGCGGGTTACCAAGAGACCCAGTACTTC. Translated, it gives CASSPEGLAGYQETQYF.

The gene calls are TRBV9 and TRBJ2-3, with D possibly TRBD1 on 5 matching bases. CDR1 and CDR2 (germline): SGDLS, YYNGEE. V was pared by 0 bases and J by 1 base, with 12 bases between. The CDR3 has 16 amino acids. In nucleotides, the CDR3 is TGTGCCAGCAGCGTAGATGGGGCGTGGGGCACAGATACGCAGTATTTT. Protein: CASSVDGAWGTDTQYF.

The V and J genes are TRBV6-1 and TRBJ2-7; D might be TRBD2 (5 bases). This CDR3 has 13 residues. Germline V gene lookup returns CDR1 MNHNS and CDR2 SASEGT. The germline V and J ends were trimmed by 10 bases and 5 bases, with 18 bases remaining between them. CDR3 loop: CATSAADLDEQYF. In DNA form, the CDR3 reads TGTGCCACCTCGGCAGCGGACCTCGACGAGCAGTACTTC.

V is TRBV19 and J is TRBJ2-3, with unresolved D. CDR1 and CDR2 from the germline V gene are LNHDA and SQIVND (reference sequence). V lost 3 bases and J lost 5, with 6 bases in between. This CDR3 comprises 12 residues. CDR3 sequence (DNA): TGTGCCAGTAGTATTGTCAGAGATACGCAGTATTTT. Translating it yields CASSIVRDTQYF.

This chain uses TRBV5-1 with TRBJ2-7, with TRBD1 identical over 8 bases. Germline loops: CDR1 SGHRS, CDR2 YFSETQ. Trimming took 5 bases from V and 5 from J; bases not matched to a gene: 9. The CDR3 sequence is 14 residues long. DNA of the CDR3: TGCGCCAGCAGAAAGGCCAGGGGGCCCCACGAGCAGTACTTC. Its protein is CASRKARGPHEQYF. The whole variable domain, filled in from reference TRBV5-1 and TRBJ2-7, reads KAGVTQTPRYLIKTRGQQVTLSCSPISGHRSVSWYQQTPGQGLQFLFEYFSETQRNKGNFPGRFSGRQFSNSRSEMNVSTLELGDSALYLCASRKARGPHEQYFGPGTRLTVT.

This chain uses TRBV5-1 with TRBJ1-1, with D perhaps TRBD1 (5 bases). The CDR3 extends over 14 amino acids. Trimming removed 0 bases at V and 9 bases at J, with 15 bases between. Germline CDR1 and CDR2: SGHRS and YFSETQ. The CDR3 DNA sequence: TGCGCCAGCAGCTTGGACGGGGGGGACGTGAAAGCTTTCTTT. It yields the protein CASSLDGGDVKAFF.

The V call is TRBV5-1, the J call TRBJ2-5, with TRBD2 matching over 13 bases. In germline, CDR1 is SGHRS, CDR2 YFSETQ. Trimming took 4 bases from V and 7 from J; bases not matched to a gene: 10. This CDR3 region has 16 residues. The CDR3, as DNA: TGCGCCAGCAGCGCAGAGGGACTAGCGGGAATGGTGACCCAGTACTTC. Translated, it gives CASSAEGLAGMVTQYF.

This chain uses TRBV11-2 with TRBJ2-1; TRBD2 is a possible D gene (6 bases). The CDR3 is made up of 11 amino acids. V lost 6 bases to trimming and J lost 14 bases, with 14 bases between them. The germline V gene encodes CDR1 SGHAT and CDR2 FQNNGV. The CDR3 coding sequence is TGTGCCAGCAGGGAGGAGGGAAGGAAGTTCTTC. Its protein product is CASREEGRKFF.

The rearrangement links TRBV28 to TRBJ1-3, with a tentative D call TRBD1 (6 bases). From germline, CDR1 is MDHEN and CDR2 SYDVKM. Trimming removed 3 bases from V and 5 bases from J, with 14 bases in between. This CDR3 is 15 amino acids long. In nucleotides, the CDR3 is TGTGCCAGCAGTTTGAGCCTAGGACAGAGAAACACCATATATTTT. It codes for CASSLSLGQRNTIYF.

Remarks on this clone: Other DNA sequences in this specimen translate into the identical CDR3. J is TRBJ2-7 and V is TRBV4-1, with 12 bases fitting TRBD1. Germline CDR1 reads MGHRA; CDR2 reads YSYEKL. The trim removed 5 bases at V and 5 bases at J, leaving 7 bases unmatched. The CDR3 sequence is 15 residues long. In DNA, the CDR3 is TGCGCCAGCAGCATCCCCGGGACAGGGGGCGACGAGCAGTACTTC. Residues: CASSIPGTGGDEQYF.

The gene calls are TRBV28 and TRBJ1-5; D ambiguous. The germline CDR1 and CDR2 sequences are MDHEN and SYDVKM. Trimming stripped 5 bases from V and 6 bases from J, with 14 bases between. The CDR3 runs to 14 residues. DNA for the CDR3: TGTGCCAGCAGTCCCGGACTTGGTGTTCAGCCCCAGCATTTT. Its translation: CASSPGLGVQPQHF.

The chain employs TRBV7-8 and TRBJ2-7; 11 nucleotides line up with TRBD2. Trimming at V came to 5 bases and at J to 6 bases, leaving 12 bases not matched to a gene. CDR1 is SGHVS, CDR2 FQNEAQ, per germline. The CDR3 has 16 residues. CDR3 DNA: TGTGCCAGCAGCGATAGATTAGCGGGAGGGGCGGGCGAGCAGTACTTC. As protein: CASSDRLAGGAGEQYF.